Below, 26 T cell receptor beta chains from the same sample are listed, as sequenced in a study of low-dose radiotherapy and immunotherapy resistance in tumors (dated 2022 in TCRdb). Superscript III and a set of TRAV- and TRBV-specific primers were used to synthesize first-strand cDNA, so that both TCRalpha and TCRbeta chains were covered. TCRs were amplified for 20 PCR cycles with Phusion, using a constant-region primer paired with the adapter attached to the V primers. Through fastp at Q25 and MiXCR, TCRdb rebuilt clones from the public reads, retaining in-frame beta chains. For every CDR3 protein sequence, its rows merge into one entry that carries the most common genes and DNA. The sample yields several thousand distinct CDR3 sequences; roughly three quarters were counted once. The biggest ten clones account for roughly 7% of the sample. These receptors were taken from a human donor with advanced metastatic prostate, ovarian, gallbladder or colorectal cancer (not recorded which). This table probably holds off-target reads from a library built for another chain.

CDR3 region: CASSSGPETQYF. DNA of the CDR3: TGTGCCAGCAGTAGCGGCCCCGAGACCCAGTACTTC. V and J are TRBV28 and TRBJ2-5, with D perhaps TRBD2 (5 bases). The germline V gene has CDR1 MDHEN and CDR2 SYDVKM. V lost 5 bases and J 5 bases, leaving 9 bases between the germline ends. This CDR3 is built from 12 residues.

The CDR3 nucleotides are TGTGCCAGCAGGCTAGACAGAATGACAGATACGCAGTATTTT. Its protein product is CASRLDRMTDTQYF. V gene TRBV12-3 or TRBV12-4 combines with J gene TRBJ2-3, with D possibly TRBD1 on 5 matching bases. The V end lost 6 bases, the J end lost 3 bases, and 13 bases lay between the germline ends. The CDR3 loop spans 14 amino acids.

This clonotype was counted only a few times. This rearrangement joins TRBV5-1 to TRBJ2-7; D remains ambiguous. Germline V lookup: CDR1 SGHRS, CDR2 YFSETQ. V lost 7 bases to trimming and J lost 1 base, with 12 bases between them. CDR3 size: 13 residues. The CDR3 bases are TGCGCCAGCCGGTTGGGCGATTCCTACGAGCAGTACTTC. Amino acid sequence: CASRLGDSYEQYF.

J is TRBJ1-5 and V is TRBV25-1, with D possibly being TRBD1 (6 bases). The CDR3 sequence is 14 residues long. V was trimmed by 4 bases and J by 3 bases, leaving 10 bases between them. Germline lookup yields CDR1 MGHDK and CDR2 SYGVNS. The CDR3 sequence: CASSVTGSNQPQHF. The DNA for the CDR3 is TGTGCCAGCAGTGTGACAGGCTCCAATCAGCCCCAGCATTTT.

V is TRBV20-1 and J is TRBJ2-3; 9 nucleotides agree with TRBD2. Trimming took 2 bases from V and 2 from J; bases not matched to a gene: 2. This CDR3 comprises 14 residues. CDR1 is DFQATT and CDR2 is SNEGSKA in the germline V gene (reference sequence). This CDR3 reads CSARIAGATDTQYF. In nucleotides, the CDR3 is TGCAGTGCTAGAATAGCGGGAGCCACAGATACGCAGTATTTT.

The chain combines TRBV28 with TRBJ1-1; D might be TRBD1 (5 bases). The CDR3 contains 15 residues. Trimming left V 0 bases short and J 2 bases short, with 10 bases between. Germline V gene lookup returns CDR1 MDHEN and CDR2 SYDVKM. Here the CDR3 reads CASSLWGPDNTEAFF. The CDR3 bases are TGTGCCAGCAGTTTATGGGGGCCGGATAACACTGAAGCTTTCTTT.

This chain uses TRBV19 with TRBJ2-1; TRBD2 matches 12 bases. V was clipped by 5 bases and J by 8 bases; unmatched bases: 13. The germline V gene has CDR1 LNHDA and CDR2 SQIVND (reference sequence). The CDR3 sequence is 17 residues long. This CDR3 is CASSPILAGGRGYEQFF. The CDR3 DNA reads as TGTGCCAGTAGTCCTATACTAGCGGGAGGCCGCGGCTATGAGCAGTTCTTC. Full variable domain (missing parts from reference TRBV19 and TRBJ2-1): DGGITQSPKYLFRKEGQNVTLSCEQNLNHDAMYWYRQDPGQGLRLIYYSQIVNDFQKGDIAEGYSVSREKKESFPLTVTSAQKNPTAFYLCASSPILAGGRGYEQFFGPGTRLTVL.

V gene TRBV29-1 combines with J gene TRBJ2-7, with TRBD1 matching 7 bases. Germline V gives CDR1 SQVTM, CDR2 ANQGSEA. The CDR3 runs 12 residues. V lost 4 bases to trimming and J lost 4 bases; unmatched junction nucleotides: 4. CDR3 residues: CSVGQGGYEQYF. DNA of the CDR3: TGCAGCGTTGGACAGGGCGGTTACGAGCAGTACTTC.

The chain combines TRBV2 with TRBJ2-7; D is unresolved. This CDR3 is 11 amino acids long. The germline V and J ends were trimmed by 6 bases and 6 bases, with 9 bases remaining between them. Germline lookup yields CDR1 SNHLY and CDR2 FYNNEI. CDR3 DNA: TGTGCCAGCAGCCCTGGTACCGAGCAGTACTTC. Translating gives CASSPGTEQYF.

The rearrangement links TRBV19 to TRBJ2-3; maybe TRBD1 (5 bases). In germline, CDR1 is LNHDA, CDR2 SQIVND (reference sequence). The ends were cut back, 3 bases at V and 1 base at J, with 8 bases in the middle. The CDR3 sequence is 14 residues long. CDR3 coding DNA: TGTGCCAGTAGTATCGCAGGGCGCACAGATACGCAGTATTTT. Amino acids: CASSIAGRTDTQYF.

This chain links TRBV5-6 with TRBJ2-7; tentatively, D is TRBD1 (6 bases). Germline CDR1 reads SGHDT; CDR2 reads YYEEEE. V was shortened by 4 bases and J by 5 bases, with 10 bases between the two germline ends. CDR3 size: 12 residues. In DNA, the CDR3 is TGTGCCAGCAGCCCTGGACAGAACGAGCAGTACTTC. Translation: CASSPGQNEQYF.

The gene calls are TRBV15 and TRBJ1-6; TRBD1 might be the D (6 bases). Germline assignment: CDR1 LNHNV and CDR2 YYDKDF (reference sequence). The V end was cut by 6 bases, the J end by 4 bases, with 7 bases between. The CDR3 is made up of 13 amino acids. For the CDR3, the DNA is TGTGCCACCAGGGACAGTTATAATTCACCCCTCCACTTT. Translation: CATRDSYNSPLHF.

The chain couples TRBV5-1 to TRBJ2-3, with 10 bases matching TRBD1. With V trimmed by 0 bases and J by 4 bases, 2 bases remained unmatched. The CDR3 has 15 amino acids. Germline V gives CDR1 SGHRS, CDR2 YFSETQ. CDR3 in amino acids: CASSLAGQGPDTQYF. CDR3 nucleotides: TGCGCCAGCAGCTTGGCGGGACAGGGGCCAGATACGCAGTATTTT. Supplemented by reference TRBV5-1 and TRBJ2-3, the full variable domain reads KAGVTQTPRYLIKTRGQQVTLSCSPISGHRSVSWYQQTPGQGLQFLFEYFSETQRNKGNFPGRFSGRQFSNSRSEMNVSTLELGDSALYLCASSLAGQGPDTQYFGPGTRLTVL.

Here the CDR3 reads CASSLGTRQGEEKLFF. DNA for the CDR3: TGCGCCAGCAGCTTAGGGACCCGACAGGGTGAAGAAAAACTGTTTTTT. The rearrangement joins TRBV5-1 to TRBJ1-4, with 7 positions matching TRBD1. CDR1 and CDR2 from the germline V gene are SGHRS and YFSETQ. J lost 8 bases, V lost 2 bases, and 12 bases had no gene match. The CDR3 covers 16 residues. The full variable domain, its missing parts supplied by reference TRBV5-1 and TRBJ1-4, is KAGVTQTPRYLIKTRGQQVTLSCSPISGHRSVSWYQQTPGQGLQFLFEYFSETQRNKGNFPGRFSGRQFSNSRSEMNVSTLELGDSALYLCASSLGTRQGEEKLFFGSGTQLSVL.

This sequence joins TRBV19 and TRBJ2-3; unclear D gene. Per the germline V gene, CDR1 is LNHDA and CDR2 is SQIVND (reference sequence). With 7 bases removed from V and 1 base from J, the gap between germline ends came to 12 bases. This CDR3 is built from 14 residues. The CDR3 nucleotides are TGTGCCAGTACGTTGGGGTTAGGCACAGATACGCAGTATTTT. Protein sequence: CASTLGLGTDTQYF.

The V call is TRBV4-1, the J call TRBJ2-7; no firm D call. This CDR3 comprises 16 residues. Trimming removed 1 base from V and 0 bases from J, with 13 bases in between. In germline, CDR1 is MGHRA, CDR2 YSYEKL. The CDR3 reads CASSQVTGSVSYEQYF. The CDR3, as DNA: TGCGCCAGCAGCCAAGTTACGGGTTCTGTCTCCTACGAGCAGTACTTC.

This clonotype occurred a few times. The chain links TRBV5-1 to TRBJ2-2; 8 bases are a match to TRBD2. The germline V gene has CDR1 SGHRS and CDR2 YFSETQ. V trimming: 0 bases; J trimming: 0 bases; junction bases outside the gene matches: 7. The CDR3 sequence is 18 residues long. The CDR3 loop reads CASSLVTGGFANTGELFF. As DNA, the CDR3 is TGCGCCAGCAGCTTGGTTACGGGGGGGTTCGCGAACACCGGGGAGCTGTTTTTT.

This CDR3 is CASSGLYQETQYF. CDR3 DNA sequence: TGTGCCAGCTCGGGACTCTACCAAGAGACCCAGTACTTC. V and J are TRBV18 and TRBJ2-5, with a weak D call TRBD2 (6 bases). Germline V gives CDR1 KGHSH, CDR2 LQKENI. This CDR3 has 13 amino acids. V was clipped by 6 bases and J by 0 bases, with 8 bases between them.

V and J are TRBV2 and TRBJ1-5; D gene uncertain. The CDR3 totals 14 residues. The germline V gene encodes CDR1 SNHLY and CDR2 FYNNEI. V shed 6 bases and J shed 3 bases, with 12 bases lying between them. The CDR3 bases are TGTGCCAGCAGGCAACAGACGCCCAATCAGCCCCAGCATTTT. Amino acid sequence: CASRQQTPNQPQHF.

The chain employs TRBV6-5 and TRBJ1-2; 10 bases fit TRBD1. The germline gives CDR1 MNHEY, CDR2 SVGAGI. The CDR3 consists of 16 residues. J lost 4 bases, V lost 6 bases, and 11 bases had no gene match. CDR3 in amino acids: CASSPIRTGGSYGYTF. DNA for the CDR3: TGTGCCAGCAGCCCCATCCGGACAGGGGGTAGCTATGGCTACACCTTC.

This chain joins TRBV29-1 and TRBJ2-1; 16 bases fit TRBD2. V shed 2 bases, J shed 4 bases, and the junction held 14 bases outside the gene matches. This CDR3 contains 20 residues. Germline-derived CDR1 and CDR2 are SQVTM and ANQGSEA. CDR3 bases: TGCAGCGTTGAAACAATTCCGGGACTAGCGGGGGGGCCAAGGTACAATGAGCAGTTCTTC. It specifies CSVETIPGLAGGPRYNEQFF.

The gene calls are TRBV5-1 and TRBJ2-7, with a possible D match to TRBD1 (5 bases). The CDR3 length is 13 residues. Per germline, CDR1 SGHRS and CDR2 YFSETQ. The germline V and J ends were trimmed by 0 bases and 4 bases, with 8 bases remaining between them. The CDR3 sequence is CASSLATDYEQYF. CDR3 sequence (DNA): TGCGCCAGCAGCTTGGCGACAGATTACGAGCAGTACTTC.

This chain links TRBV4-1 with TRBJ2-5; maybe TRBD2 (7 bases). The germline V gene encodes CDR1 MGHRA and CDR2 YSYEKL. The CDR3 sequence is 16 residues long. V dropped 1 base and J dropped 2 bases, with 14 bases sitting between them. The CDR3: CASSQVGGGEQETQYF. The DNA of the CDR3 is TGCGCCAGCAGCCAAGTAGGGGGGGGCGAACAAGAGACCCAGTACTTC.

Points on this clonotype: The junction shows a germline mismatch at one end, possibly a read error. V is TRBV11-2 and J is TRBJ1-5; D call uncertain. Per the germline V gene, CDR1 is SGHAT and CDR2 is FQNNGV. This CDR3 has 13 amino acids. Here the CDR3 reads CVSSLNVNQPQHF. DNA for the CDR3: TGTGTCAGCAGCCTTAATGTTAATCAGCCCCAGCATTTT.

This clonotype was seen a handful of times. The V call is TRBV11-2, the J call TRBJ1-5; D is undetermined. The CDR3 length is 15 residues. CDR1 SGHAT and CDR2 FQNNGV come from the germline V gene. Trimming cost V 4 bases and J 1 base, with 11 bases left between them. The CDR3 protein is CASSSYQGSNQPQHF. CDR3 coding DNA: TGTGCCAGCAGCTCCTATCAAGGGAGCAATCAGCCCCAGCATTTT.

The chain uses TRBV6-8 and TRBJ1-1, with D tentatively TRBD1 (5 bases). This CDR3 comprises 13 residues. V shed 6 bases and J shed 1 base, with 9 bases lying between them. The germline V gene has CDR1 MNHGY and CDR2 SAAAGT. This chain's CDR3 is CASSRDGNTEAFF. CDR3 DNA: TGTGCCAGCAGCCGGGACGGGAACACTGAAGCTTTCTTT.